This T cell receptor beta chain was retrieved from a study of T-cell reconstitution after alpha-beta-depleted transplantation in children. In this sample, this clonotype turned up a few times. Its antigen is not identified. The V gene end was trimmed by 5 bases and the J gene end by 7 bases; junction bases not matched to a gene: 5. CDR3 length equals 13 residues. Preparation of the TCRbeta library was carried out with unique molecular identifiers. MiXCR was run by TCRdb on the PCR reads, yielding one entry per CDR3 protein. The data hold about 140,000 distinct CDR3 sequences, with around 9% observed a single time. Study-level points and caveats: Some patients owed their high day-60 TCRbeta diversity to surviving recipient T cells and thymic progenitors. T-cell numbers and diversity, one year after transplant, stemmed largely from T cells that were newly produced. Roughly two months post-transplant, alpha-beta T cells reportedly originated from several hundred graft clones that had expanded.

This sequence originates from a female patient aged 2 to 10 who had a stem cell transplant for congenital amegakaryocytic thrombocytopenia, so the T cells may come from the graft donor. Sample: PBMCs, mostly from graft donor cells, taken 180 days after TCRalphabeta/CD19-depleted stem cell transplant. The rearrangement uses TRBV12-3 or TRBV12-4 and TRBJ1-2; 9 nucleotides agree with TRBD1. The chain's CDR3 is CASSRDRVAGYTF. The DNA for the CDR3 is TGTGCCAGCAGTCGGGACAGGGTAGCTGGCTACACCTTC.